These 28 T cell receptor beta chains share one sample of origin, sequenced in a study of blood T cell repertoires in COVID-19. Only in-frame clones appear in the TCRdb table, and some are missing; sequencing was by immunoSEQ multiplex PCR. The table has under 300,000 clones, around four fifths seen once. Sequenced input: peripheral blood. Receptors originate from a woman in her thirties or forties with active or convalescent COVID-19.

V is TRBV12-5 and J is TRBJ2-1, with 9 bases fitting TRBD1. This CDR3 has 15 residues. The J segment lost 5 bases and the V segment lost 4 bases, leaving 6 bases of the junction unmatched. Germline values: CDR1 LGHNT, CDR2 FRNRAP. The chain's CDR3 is CASGWGQGSDNEQFF. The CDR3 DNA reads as TGTGCTAGTGGTTGGGGACAGGGCTCAGACAATGAGCAGTTCTTC.

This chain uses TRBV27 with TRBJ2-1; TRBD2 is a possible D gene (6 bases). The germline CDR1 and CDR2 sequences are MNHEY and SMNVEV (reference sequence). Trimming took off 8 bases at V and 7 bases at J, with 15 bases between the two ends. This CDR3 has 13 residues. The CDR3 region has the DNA TGTGCCAGCCGGGACTCCGGGAGAAATGAGCAGTTCTTC. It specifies CASRDSGRNEQFF.

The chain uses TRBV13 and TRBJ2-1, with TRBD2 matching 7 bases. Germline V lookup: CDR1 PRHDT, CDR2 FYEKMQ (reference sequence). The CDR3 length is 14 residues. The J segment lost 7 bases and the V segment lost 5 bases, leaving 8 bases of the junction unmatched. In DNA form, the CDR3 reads TGTGCCAGCAGCGCGCGGGGGTCCCAGAATGAGCAGTTCTTC. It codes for CASSARGSQNEQFF.

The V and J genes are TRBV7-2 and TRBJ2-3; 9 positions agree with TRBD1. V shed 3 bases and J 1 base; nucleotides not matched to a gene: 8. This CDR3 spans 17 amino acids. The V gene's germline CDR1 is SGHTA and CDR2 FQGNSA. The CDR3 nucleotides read TGTGCCAGCAGCTTTTTGACAGGGGGGCAAGGCACAGATACGCAGTATTTT. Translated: CASSFLTGGQGTDTQYF.

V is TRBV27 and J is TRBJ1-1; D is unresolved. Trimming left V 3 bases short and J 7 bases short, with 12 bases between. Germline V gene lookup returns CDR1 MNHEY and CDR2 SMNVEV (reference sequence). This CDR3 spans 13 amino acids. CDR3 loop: CASSFLASGEAFF. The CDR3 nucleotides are TGTGCCAGCAGTTTTCTAGCGAGTGGTGAAGCTTTCTTT.

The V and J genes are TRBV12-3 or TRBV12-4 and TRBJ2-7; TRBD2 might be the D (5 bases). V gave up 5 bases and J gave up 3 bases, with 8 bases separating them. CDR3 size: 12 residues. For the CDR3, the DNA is TGTGCCAGCAGTGGGAGTAACTACGAGCAGTACTTC. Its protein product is CASSGSNYEQYF.

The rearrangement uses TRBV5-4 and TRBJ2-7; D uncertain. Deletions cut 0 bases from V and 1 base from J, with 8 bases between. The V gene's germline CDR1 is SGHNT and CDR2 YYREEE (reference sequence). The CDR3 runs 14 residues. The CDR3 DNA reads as TGTGCCAGCAGCTTGGACTCTAGTTCCTACGAGCAGTACTTC. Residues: CASSLDSSSYEQYF.

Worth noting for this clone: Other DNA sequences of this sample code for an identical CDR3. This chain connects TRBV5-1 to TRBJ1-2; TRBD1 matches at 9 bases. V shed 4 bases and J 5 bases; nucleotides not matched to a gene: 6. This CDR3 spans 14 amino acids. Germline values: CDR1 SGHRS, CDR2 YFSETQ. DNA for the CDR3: TGCGCCAGCAGCCTGGGGACAGGGTCGTATGGCTACACCTTC. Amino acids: CASSLGTGSYGYTF.

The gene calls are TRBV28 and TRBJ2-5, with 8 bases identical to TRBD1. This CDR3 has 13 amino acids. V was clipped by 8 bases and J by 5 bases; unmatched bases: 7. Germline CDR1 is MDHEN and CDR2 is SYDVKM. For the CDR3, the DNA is TGTGCCAGCCAGGGGGCGCTCCTGGAGACCCAGTACTTC. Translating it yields CASQGALLETQYF.

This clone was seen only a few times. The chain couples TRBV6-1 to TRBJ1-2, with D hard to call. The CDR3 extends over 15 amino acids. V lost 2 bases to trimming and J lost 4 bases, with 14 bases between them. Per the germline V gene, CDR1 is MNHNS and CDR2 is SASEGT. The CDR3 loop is CASSENGVVSYGYTF. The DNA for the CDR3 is TGTGCCAGCAGTGAAAACGGGGTCGTAAGCTATGGCTACACCTTC.

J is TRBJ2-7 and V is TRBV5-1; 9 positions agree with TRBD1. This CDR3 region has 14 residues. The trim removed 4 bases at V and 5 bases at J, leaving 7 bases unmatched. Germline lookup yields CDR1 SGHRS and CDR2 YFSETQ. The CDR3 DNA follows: TGCGCCAGCAGCCAAGGGACAGGGAACCACGAGCAGTACTTC. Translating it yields CASSQGTGNHEQYF. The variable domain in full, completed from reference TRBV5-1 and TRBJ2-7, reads KAGVTQTPRYLIKTRGQQVTLSCSPISGHRSVSWYQQTPGQGLQFLFEYFSETQRNKGNFPGRFSGRQFSNSRSEMNVSTLELGDSALYLCASSQGTGNHEQYFGPGTRLTVT.

CDR3 sequence: CASSPRDRAGETQYF. CDR3 DNA sequence: TGTGCCAGCAGTCCTAGGGACAGGGCCGGCGAGACCCAGTACTTC. The V and J genes are TRBV27 and TRBJ2-5; TRBD1 matches 9 bases. Germline assignment: CDR1 MNHEY and CDR2 SMNVEV (reference sequence). CDR3 length equals 15 residues. V lost 5 bases and J lost 5; bases outside the gene matches: 9.

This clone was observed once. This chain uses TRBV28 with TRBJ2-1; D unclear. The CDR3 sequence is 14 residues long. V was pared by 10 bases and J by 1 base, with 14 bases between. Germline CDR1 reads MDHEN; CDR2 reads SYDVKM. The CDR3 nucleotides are TGTGCCACCCAAGGCAGGTCTTCCTACAATGAGCAGTTCTTC. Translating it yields CATQGRSSYNEQFF. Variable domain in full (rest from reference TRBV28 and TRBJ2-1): DVKVTQSSRYLVKRTGEKVFLECVQDMDHENMFWYRQDPGLGLRLIYFSYDVKMKEKGDIPEGYSVSREKKERFSLILESASTNQTSMYLCATQGRSSYNEQFFGPGTRLTVL.

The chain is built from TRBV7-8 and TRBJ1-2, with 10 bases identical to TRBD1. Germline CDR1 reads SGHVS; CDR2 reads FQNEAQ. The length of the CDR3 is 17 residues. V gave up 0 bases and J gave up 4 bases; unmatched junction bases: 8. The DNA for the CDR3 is TGTGCCAGCAGCTTAGCGTTATTGGGACAGGGGATCTATGGCTACACCTTC. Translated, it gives CASSLALLGQGIYGYTF.

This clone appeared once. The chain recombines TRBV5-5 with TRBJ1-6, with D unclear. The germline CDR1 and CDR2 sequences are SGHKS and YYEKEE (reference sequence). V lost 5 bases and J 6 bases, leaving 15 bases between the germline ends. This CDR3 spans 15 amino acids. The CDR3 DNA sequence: TGTGCCAGCAGTCAATCGGCAGGACTTAATTCACCCCTCCACTTT. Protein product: CASSQSAGLNSPLHF.

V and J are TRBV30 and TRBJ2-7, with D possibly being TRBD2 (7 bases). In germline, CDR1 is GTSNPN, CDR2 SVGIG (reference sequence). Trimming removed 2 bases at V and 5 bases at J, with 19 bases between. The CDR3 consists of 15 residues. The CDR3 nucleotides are TGTGCCTGGAGTAAAGGGGGGGGAAGTACGGACGAGCAGTACTTC. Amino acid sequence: CAWSKGGGSTDEQYF.

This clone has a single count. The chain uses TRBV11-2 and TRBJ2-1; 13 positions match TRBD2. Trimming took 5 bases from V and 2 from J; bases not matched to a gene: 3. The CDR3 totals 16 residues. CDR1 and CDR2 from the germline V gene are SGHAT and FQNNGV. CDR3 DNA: TGTGCCAGCAGCCCCGGACTAGCGGGGGCCTACAATGAGCAGTTCTTC. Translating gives CASSPGLAGAYNEQFF.

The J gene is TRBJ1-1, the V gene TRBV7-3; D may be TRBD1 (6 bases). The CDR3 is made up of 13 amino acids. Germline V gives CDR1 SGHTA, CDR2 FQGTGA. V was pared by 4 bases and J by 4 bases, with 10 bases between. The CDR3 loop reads CASSSQGGTEAFF. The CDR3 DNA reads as TGTGCCAGCAGCTCCCAAGGGGGCACTGAAGCTTTCTTT.

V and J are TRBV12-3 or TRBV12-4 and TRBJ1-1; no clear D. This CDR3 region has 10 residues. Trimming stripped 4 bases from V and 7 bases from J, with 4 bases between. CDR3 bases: TGTGCCAGCAGTTCAGTTGAAGCTTTCTTT. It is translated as CASSSVEAFF.

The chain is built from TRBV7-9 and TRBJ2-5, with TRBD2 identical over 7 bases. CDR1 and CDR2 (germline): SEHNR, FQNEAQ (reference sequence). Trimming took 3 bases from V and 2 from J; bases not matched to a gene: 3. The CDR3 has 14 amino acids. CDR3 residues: CASSFPRGQETQYF. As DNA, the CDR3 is TGTGCCAGCAGCTTCCCGCGGGGGCAAGAGACCCAGTACTTC.

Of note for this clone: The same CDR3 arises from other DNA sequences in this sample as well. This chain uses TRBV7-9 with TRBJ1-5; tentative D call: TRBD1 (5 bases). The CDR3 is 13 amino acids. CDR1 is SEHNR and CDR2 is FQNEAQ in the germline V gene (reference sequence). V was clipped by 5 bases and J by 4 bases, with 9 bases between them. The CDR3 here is CASSLDSNQPQHF. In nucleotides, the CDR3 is TGTGCCAGCAGCCTAGACAGTAATCAGCCCCAGCATTTT.

The DNA of the CDR3 is TGTGCCAGCAGCTGGACGGACAGGAGTTTAGCTTGGCCCCAGCATTTT. It encodes CASSWTDRSLAWPQHF. V is TRBV5-6 and J is TRBJ1-5; 7 nucleotides align to TRBD1. The CDR3 length is 16 residues. Trimming cost V 3 bases and J 9 bases; bases outside gene matches: 15. The germline V gene has CDR1 SGHDT and CDR2 YYEEEE.

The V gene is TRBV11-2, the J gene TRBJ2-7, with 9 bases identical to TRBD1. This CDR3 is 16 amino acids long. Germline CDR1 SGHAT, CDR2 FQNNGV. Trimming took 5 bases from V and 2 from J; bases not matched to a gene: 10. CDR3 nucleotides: TGTGCCAGCAGCGTCTCGGGGACAGGGATCCCCTACGAGCAGTACGTC. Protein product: CASSVSGTGIPYEQYV.

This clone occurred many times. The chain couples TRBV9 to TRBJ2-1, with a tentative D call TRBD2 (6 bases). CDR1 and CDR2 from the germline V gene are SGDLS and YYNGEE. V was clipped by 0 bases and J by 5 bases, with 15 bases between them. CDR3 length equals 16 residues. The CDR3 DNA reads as TGTGCCAGCAGCGTAGAATGGGCGGGGTCTCACAATGAGCAGTTCTTC. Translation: CASSVEWAGSHNEQFF.

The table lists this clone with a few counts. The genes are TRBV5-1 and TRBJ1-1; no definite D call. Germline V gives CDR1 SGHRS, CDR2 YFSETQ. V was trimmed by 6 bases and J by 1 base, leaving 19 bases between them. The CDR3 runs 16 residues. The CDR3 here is CASTREGGLGNTEAFF. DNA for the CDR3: TGCGCCAGCACCCGGGAGGGCGGGTTAGGGAACACTGAAGCTTTCTTT.

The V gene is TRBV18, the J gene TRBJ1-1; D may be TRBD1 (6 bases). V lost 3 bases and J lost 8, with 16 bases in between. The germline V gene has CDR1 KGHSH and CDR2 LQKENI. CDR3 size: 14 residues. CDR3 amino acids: CASSPLTRTGEAFF. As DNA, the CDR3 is TGTGCCAGCTCACCCTTAACCCGAACAGGGGAAGCTTTCTTT.

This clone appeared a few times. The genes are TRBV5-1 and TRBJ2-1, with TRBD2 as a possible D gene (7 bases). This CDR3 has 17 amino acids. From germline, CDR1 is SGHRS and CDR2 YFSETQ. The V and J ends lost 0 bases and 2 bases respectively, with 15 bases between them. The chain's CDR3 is CASSLAGRGQTYNEQFF. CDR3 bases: TGCGCCAGCAGCTTGGCCGGGCGGGGGCAAACCTACAATGAGCAGTTCTTC.

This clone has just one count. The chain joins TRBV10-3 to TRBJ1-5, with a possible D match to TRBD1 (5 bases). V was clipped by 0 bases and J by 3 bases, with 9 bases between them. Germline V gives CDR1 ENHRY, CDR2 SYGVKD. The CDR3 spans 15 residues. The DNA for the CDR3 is TGTGCCATCAGTGAGTCGAGACAGAACAATCAGCCCCAGCATTTT. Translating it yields CAISESRQNNQPQHF.